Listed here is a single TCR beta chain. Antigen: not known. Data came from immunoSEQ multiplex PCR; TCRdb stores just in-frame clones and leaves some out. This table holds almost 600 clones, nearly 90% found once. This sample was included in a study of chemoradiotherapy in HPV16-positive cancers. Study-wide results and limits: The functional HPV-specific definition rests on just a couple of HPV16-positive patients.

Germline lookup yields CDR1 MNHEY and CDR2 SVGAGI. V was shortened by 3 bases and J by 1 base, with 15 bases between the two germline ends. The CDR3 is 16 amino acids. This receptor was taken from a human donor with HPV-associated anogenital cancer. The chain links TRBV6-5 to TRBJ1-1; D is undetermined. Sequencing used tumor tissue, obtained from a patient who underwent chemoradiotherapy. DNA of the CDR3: TGTGCCAGCAGTTATCGTCCAGCCCCATCGAACACTGAAGCTTTCTTT. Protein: CASSYRPAPSNTEAFF.